The 10 T cell receptor beta chains below come from one sample, sequenced in a study of identical twins. TCRdb re-derived calls from the 5' RACE reads in MiXCR, one entry per CDR3 protein. Of approximately 700,000 distinct CDR3 sequences in the sample, around 6.1% were seen once. The sample consisted of naive T cells sorted from blood. All receptors come from a man aged 18 to 29 in good health.

In its sample, this clonotype was seen many times. The chain recombines TRBV20-1 with TRBJ2-1; TRBD2 matches at 8 bases. Losses at the gene ends were 2 bases for V and 4 bases for J; bases not matched to a gene: 13. The germline V gene has CDR1 DFQATT and CDR2 SNEGSKA (reference sequence). This CDR3 is 17 amino acids long. The DNA for the CDR3 is TGCAGTGCTAGAAGTGGGGAACTAGCGGACCGTTACAATGAGCAGTTCTTC. This translates into CSARSGELADRYNEQFF.

The table lists this clonotype with many counts. The CDR3 coding sequence is TGCAGTGCTACTACTCCGGCCAACAAGGGGAGCTCCTACGAGCAGTACTTC. Its translation is CSATTPANKGSSYEQYF. V gene TRBV20-1 combines with J gene TRBJ2-7; the D gene could be TRBD1 or TRBD2 (5 bases each). The CDR3 extends over 17 amino acids. V dropped 4 bases and J dropped 0 bases, with 22 bases sitting between them. CDR1 is DFQATT and CDR2 is SNEGSKA in the germline V gene (reference sequence).

Comments on this clonotype: This sequence may be a read error, since a much larger clone differs from it by one base. The chain employs TRBV20-1 and TRBJ1-2, with 10 bases lining up with TRBD1. Germline values: CDR1 DFQATT, CDR2 SNEGSKA (reference sequence). There are 15 residues in the CDR3. The CDR3 region is CSARETGGKNYGYIF. CDR3 coding DNA: TGCAGTGCTAGAGAGACAGGGGGCAAGAACTATGGCTACATCTTC.

This clonotype was seen many times. This chain joins TRBV6-2 or TRBV6-3 and TRBJ2-1; D gene ambiguous. Deletions cut 5 bases from V and 1 base from J, with 6 bases between. The V gene's germline CDR1 is MNHEY and CDR2 SVGEGT. The CDR3 runs to 13 residues. CDR3 sequence: CASSRQSYNEQFF. CDR3 nucleotides: TGTGCCAGCAGTAGGCAGTCCTACAATGAGCAGTTCTTC.

The rearrangement links TRBV14 to TRBJ2-1; no definite D call. The CDR3 spans 18 residues. With 5 bases removed from V and 3 bases from J, the gap between germline ends came to 23 bases. Germline CDR1 SGHDN, CDR2 FVKESK. The DNA of the CDR3 is TGTGCCAGCAGCGAAAGAGCAGGACGGAGACCCTACTACAATGAGCAGTTCTTC. Protein sequence: CASSERAGRRPYYNEQFF.

A few counts support this clonotype. The chain uses TRBV28 and TRBJ2-1; the match to TRBD2 covers 8 bases. Germline V gene sequence: CDR1 MDHEN, CDR2 SYDVKM. Unmatched junction bases numbered 17, after V lost 1 base and J lost 6 bases. This CDR3 spans 19 amino acids. CDR3 coding DNA: TGTGCCAGCAGTTTATTGCAATTTAACGGGAGGGCCAAGGGCAATGAGCAGTTCTTC. This translates into CASSLLQFNGRAKGNEQFF.

This clonotype was seen at least ten times. The chain couples TRBV12-3 or TRBV12-4 to TRBJ1-1; the D gene is possibly TRBD1 (5 bases). Trimming took off 5 bases at V and 2 bases at J, with 15 bases between the two ends. CDR3 length: 15 amino acids. Written as DNA, the CDR3 is TGTGCCAGCAGTCCCCTGACAGCCACCAACACTGAAGCTTTCTTT. Residues: CASSPLTATNTEAFF.

In this sample, this clonotype turned up many times. The chain has TRBV27 and TRBJ2-3; TRBD1 agrees at 10 bases. Germline values: CDR1 MNHEY, CDR2 SMNVEV (reference sequence). The CDR3 covers 19 residues. The V gene end was trimmed by 4 bases and the J gene end by 1 base; junction bases not matched to a gene: 14. The CDR3 spells CASSSTARQGALGTDTQYF. The CDR3 region has the DNA TGTGCCAGCAGTTCGACCGCGCGACAGGGGGCGCTTGGCACAGATACGCAGTATTTT.

This clonotype was detected only a few times. The rearrangement links TRBV5-1 to TRBJ2-7; TRBD2 matches 7 bases. Trimming removed 4 bases from V and 1 base from J; junction bases left unmatched: 8. This CDR3 contains 15 residues. The V gene's germline CDR1 is SGHRS and CDR2 YFSETQ. The CDR3 DNA follows: TGCGCCAGCAGCCCCTACGGGAGGCCTTCCTACGAGCAGTACGTC. Protein: CASSPYGRPSYEQYV.

At least ten counts were recorded for this clonotype. Written as DNA, the CDR3 is TGTGCCAGCGTCCATAGGCAGGGAGGACAGCCCCAGCATTTT. This sequence encodes CASVHRQGGQPQHF. The chain carries TRBV6-1 and TRBJ1-5, with D tentatively TRBD1 (5 bases). The CDR3 covers 14 residues. Per germline, CDR1 MNHNS and CDR2 SASEGT. V lost 8 bases to trimming and J lost 7 bases, with 18 bases between them.